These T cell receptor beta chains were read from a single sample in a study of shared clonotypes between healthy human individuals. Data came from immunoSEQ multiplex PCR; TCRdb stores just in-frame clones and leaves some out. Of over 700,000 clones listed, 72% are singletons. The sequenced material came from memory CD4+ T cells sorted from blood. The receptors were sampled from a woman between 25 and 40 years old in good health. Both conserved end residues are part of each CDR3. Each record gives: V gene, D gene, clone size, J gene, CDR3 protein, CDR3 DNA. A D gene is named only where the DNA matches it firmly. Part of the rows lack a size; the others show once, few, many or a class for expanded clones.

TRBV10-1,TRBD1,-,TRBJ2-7,CASSDPGQGAGEQYF,TGCGCCAGCAGTGACCCGGGACAGGGGGCGGGAGAGCAGTACTTC
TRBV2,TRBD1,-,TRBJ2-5,CASSATGEATQYF,TGTGCCAGCAGCGCGACAGGGGAGGCGACCCAGTACTTC
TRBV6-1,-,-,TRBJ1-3,CASSDEGGGGNTIYF,TGTGCCAGCAGTGATGAAGGGGGTGGTGGAAACACCATATATTTT
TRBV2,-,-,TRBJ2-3,CASSGLGGGDTDTQYF,TGTGCCAGCAGTGGGCTTGGGGGCGGGGACACAGATACGCAGTATTTT
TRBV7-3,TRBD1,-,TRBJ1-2,CASSPRGRTGAVGYTF,TGTGCCAGCAGCCCGCGTGGCCGGACAGGGGCTGTTGGCTACACCTTC
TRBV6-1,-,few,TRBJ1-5,CASRREQGIQPQHF,TGTGCCAGCAGAAGAGAACAGGGAATACAGCCCCAGCATTTT
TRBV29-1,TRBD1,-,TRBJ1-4,CSARQGYEKLFF,TGCAGCGCAAGACAGGGTTATGAAAAACTGTTTTTT
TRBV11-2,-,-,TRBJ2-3,CASSLVLETDTQYF,TGTGCCAGCAGCTTAGTCCTAGAAACAGATACGCAGTATTTT
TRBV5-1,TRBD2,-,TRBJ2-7,CASSLRAGTNYEQYF,TGCGCCAGCAGCTTGCGGGCCGGGACTAACTACGAGCAGTACTTC
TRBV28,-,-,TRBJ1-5,CASYRALGGGRSQPQHF,TGTGCCAGCTACCGTGCCCTCGGGGGTGGAAGGAGTCAGCCCCAGCATTTT
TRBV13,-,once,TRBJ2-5,CASSIQKETQYF,TGTGCCAGCAGCATCCAAAAAGAGACCCAGTACTTC
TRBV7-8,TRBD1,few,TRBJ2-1,CASSSLGTGSHKQFF,TGTGCCAGCAGCTCTTTGGGGACAGGGTCACATAAGCAGTTCTTC
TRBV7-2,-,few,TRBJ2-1,CASSLGSRSYNEQFF,TGTGCCAGCAGCTTGGGGTCCCGCTCCTACAATGAGCAGTTCTTC
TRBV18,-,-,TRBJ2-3,CASSLTGQGSSTDTQYF,TGTGCCAGCTCACTGACAGGCCAAGGGTCGTCCACAGATACGCAGTATTTT
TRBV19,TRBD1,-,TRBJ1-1,CASSVRTGLNTEAFF,TGTGCCAGTAGTGTTCGGACAGGCCTGAACACTGAAGCTTTCTTT
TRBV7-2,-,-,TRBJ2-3,CASRRGLSTDTQYF,TGTGCCAGCCGGAGGGGGTTGAGCACAGATACGCAGTATTTT
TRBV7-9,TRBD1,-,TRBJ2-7,CASSEGQWSSYEQYF,TGTGCCAGCAGCGAGGGACAGTGGAGCTCCTACGAGCAGTACTTC
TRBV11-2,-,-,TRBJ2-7,CASRGRGWEQYF,TGTGCCAGCAGGGGACGGGGCTGGGAGCAGTACTTC
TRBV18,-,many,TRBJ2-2,CASSPVAEANTGELFF,TGTGCCAGCTCACCCGTAGCAGAGGCGAACACCGGGGAGCTGTTTTTT
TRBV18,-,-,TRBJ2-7,CASSPPAGEQYF,TGTGCCAGCTCACCACCGGCTGGCGAGCAGTACTTC
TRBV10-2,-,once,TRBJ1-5,CASSDLPLGVGNQPQHF,TGCGCCAGCAGTGATCTTCCCCTAGGAGTAGGCAATCAGCCCCAGCATTTT
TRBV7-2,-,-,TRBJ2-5,CASSLDPGAETQYF,TGTGCCAGCAGCTTAGATCCGGGAGCAGAGACCCAGTACTTC
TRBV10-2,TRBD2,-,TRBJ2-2,CASILGGENTGELFF,TGCGCCAGCATCCTGGGAGGGGAGAACACCGGGGAGCTGTTTTTT
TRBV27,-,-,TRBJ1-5,CASSPRGVPKGNQPQHF,TGTGCCAGCAGTCCGCGAGGGGTCCCCAAGGGCAATCAGCCCCAGCATTTT
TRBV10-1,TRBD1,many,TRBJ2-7,CASSSGQDPLEQYF,TGCGCCAGCAGTTCGGGACAGGACCCTCTTGAGCAGTACTTC
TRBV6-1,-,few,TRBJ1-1,CASSDAGTANTEAFF,TGTGCCAGCAGTGACGCCGGGACTGCGAACACTGAAGCTTTCTTT
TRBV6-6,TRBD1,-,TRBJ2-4,CASSHRGQAAKNIQYF,TGTGCCAGCAGTCACCGGGGACAGGCTGCCAAAAACATTCAGTACTTC
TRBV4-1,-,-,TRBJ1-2,CASSQEGRTFLNYGYTF,TGCGCCAGCAGCCAAGAGGGAAGGACATTCCTTAACTATGGCTACACCTTC
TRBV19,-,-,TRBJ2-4,CASSIRSRVSRGNIQYF,TGTGCCAGTAGTATAAGGAGCCGGGTCTCACGGGGAAACATTCAGTACTTC
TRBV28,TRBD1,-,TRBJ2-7,CASSFGTGIYEQYF,TGTGCCAGCAGTTTCGGGACAGGAATCTACGAGCAGTACTTC